These T cell receptor beta chains were read from a single sample in a study of technical replicates of blood from several donors. Assay: immunoSEQ multiplex PCR; the TCRdb copy retains only in-frame clones and omits some. Counted here are 95,000 or so clones, 90% to 95% occurring once; the ten biggest clones make up around 0.3%. Sequences were obtained from T cells isolated from PBMCs. These receptors were obtained from a human donor in good health. Each CDR3 is given with its conserved first and last residue. The D gene is left open where the match is weak. Clone sizes are given selectively: once, few, many, or a class where the clone is expanded.

TGCGCCAGCAGCTTTGCTTTTAGAAACATTCAGTACTTC,CASSFAFRNIQYF,TRBV5-1,-,-,TRBJ2-4,13
TGTGTCAGCAGTGAGTTAGCGAGCTCCTACAATGAGCAGTTCTTC,CVSSELASSYNEQFF,TRBV2,-,-,TRBJ2-1,15
TGTGCCAGCACGGGGGGGAGCTCCTACAATGAGCAGTTCTTC,CASTGGSSYNEQFF,TRBV5-5,TRBD2,-,TRBJ2-1,14
TGTGCCAGCAGTGGTCAGGGGTACACAGATACGCAGTATTTT,CASSGQGYTDTQYF,TRBV2,-,-,TRBJ2-3,14
TGTGCTAGTGGGTGGGCAATGGGGCAGAACACCGGGGAGCTGTTTTTT,CASGWAMGQNTGELFF,TRBV12-5,-,-,TRBJ2-2,16
TGTGCCAGTAGTGGCGGACTAGCGGGAGGGCCCTTGTCCGATGAGCAGTTCTTC,CASSGGLAGGPLSDEQFF,TRBV19,TRBD2,-,TRBJ2-1,18
TGTGCCAGCAGTGAAAAGCCAGGGACCCAGTACTTC,CASSEKPGTQYF,TRBV2,-,-,TRBJ2-5,12
TGCGCCAGCAGTTCCGGGACAGGGGTCGATACGCAGTATTTT,CASSSGTGVDTQYF,TRBV5-1,TRBD1,-,TRBJ2-3,14
TGTGCCAGCAGTGGGACTAGCGGGAGCACCTCCTACGAGCAGTACTTC,CASSGTSGSTSYEQYF,TRBV6-1,TRBD2,-,TRBJ2-7,16
TGTGCCAGCAGTTTAACGGGTATCGGACAGGGGCAGGACTATGGCTACACCTTC,CASSLTGIGQGQDYGYTF,TRBV28,TRBD1,-,TRBJ1-2,18
TGTGCCAGCAGTCCTACGGACAGGCTAAAAGCGATGAACACTGAAGCTTTCTTT,CASSPTDRLKAMNTEAFF,TRBV28,TRBD1,-,TRBJ1-1,18
TGTGCCAGCAGCTTAGTCAGCGGGGCCTCGAGGGATACGCAGTATTTT,CASSLVSGASRDTQYF,TRBV7-2,TRBD2,-,TRBJ2-3,16
TGTGCCAGCAGTGAATATCGCGGGAGGAGCTACGAGCAGTACTTC,CASSEYRGRSYEQYF,TRBV25-1,TRBD2,-,TRBJ2-7,15
TGTGCCAGCAGCAGGGACAGGGGGCAGAAATCCGGAAACACCATATATTTT,CASSRDRGQKSGNTIYF,TRBV13,TRBD1,-,TRBJ1-3,17
TGTGCCAGTAGTCTAATAGCGGGAGGTAGGAATGAGCAGTTCTTC,CASSLIAGGRNEQFF,TRBV19,TRBD2,-,TRBJ2-1,15
TGTGCCAGTAGTATTTTATCAGGGATGGGCAATCAGCCCCAGCATTTT,CASSILSGMGNQPQHF,TRBV19,-,-,TRBJ1-5,16
TGTGCCAGCAGCGTCGGCCAGGGAGGTTACGAGCAGTACTTC,CASSVGQGGYEQYF,TRBV9,-,-,TRBJ2-7,14
TGTGCCAGCAGTTTACTTCAGGGCGCGACCACTGAAGCTTTCTTT,CASSLLQGATTEAFF,TRBV28,-,-,TRBJ1-1,15
TGTGCCAGCAGCTTGGGACAGGGGATCTTCTACGAGCAGTACTTC,CASSLGQGIFYEQYF,TRBV7-9,TRBD1,-,TRBJ2-7,15
TGTGCCAGCAGCTCAGGGGTGGATTATCAGCCCCAGCATTTT,CASSSGVDYQPQHF,TRBV27,-,-,TRBJ1-5,14
TGTGCCAGTAGTTTACAGGGGGCGGAAGCTTTCTTT,CASSLQGAEAFF,TRBV19,TRBD1,-,TRBJ1-1,12
TGTGCCAGCGGCGGAGGTGTCTACGAGCAGTACTTC,CASGGGVYEQYF,TRBV11-2,-,-,TRBJ2-7,12
TGTGCCAGCAGTTCCCGGGACAGGGGTCAGCCCCAGCATTTT,CASSSRDRGQPQHF,TRBV6-5,TRBD1,-,TRBJ1-5,14
TGTGCCAGCACCCTACAGGGCGCTGGCTACACCTTC,CASTLQGAGYTF,TRBV5-4,-,-,TRBJ1-2,12
TGTGCCAGCAGAAAAGGGGTGGTAGCGGACCATGGAGAGACCCAGTACTTC,CASRKGVVADHGETQYF,TRBV28,-,-,TRBJ2-5,17
TGTGCCATCAGTGAGGCTAGGGGAGAGACCCAGTACTTC,CAISEARGETQYF,TRBV10-3,-,-,TRBJ2-5,13
TGTGCCAGCAGTCCAGTTGGACTAGCCTACAATGAGCAGTTCTTC,CASSPVGLAYNEQFF,TRBV6-5,TRBD2,-,TRBJ2-1,15
TGTGCCAGCAGCCCCTGGGGAAGCGGACAGCCCCAGCATTTT,CASSPWGSGQPQHF,TRBV9,-,-,TRBJ1-5,14
TGTGCCAGCAGCGGGACAGAAAACATTCAGTACTTC,CASSGTENIQYF,TRBV9,-,-,TRBJ2-4,12
TGTGCCAGCAGCTTAGGGGTCGAAGCGGATACGCAGTATTTT,CASSLGVEADTQYF,TRBV7-8,-,-,TRBJ2-3,14
TGTGCCAGCAGCTTAGGTGGCCCTAGCACAGATACGCAGTATTTT,CASSLGGPSTDTQYF,TRBV13,-,-,TRBJ2-3,15
TGTGCCAGCAGTGCAGGGGACCGAACTGAAGCTTTCTTT,CASSAGDRTEAFF,TRBV2,-,-,TRBJ1-1,13
TGTGCCAGCAGCTTTCACCCGGGACAGGGAGGTAACAATCAGCCCCAGCATTTT,CASSFHPGQGGNNQPQHF,TRBV5-8,TRBD1,-,TRBJ1-5,18
TGTGCCAGCAGCGTTACCGGGACAGGGGAAGCTTTCTTT,CASSVTGTGEAFF,TRBV9,TRBD1,few,TRBJ1-1,13
TGCGCCAGCGCCAGGGCGCGACTGGACACTGAAGCTTTCTTT,CASARARLDTEAFF,TRBV4-1,-,-,TRBJ1-1,14
TGTGCCAGCTCACTACAGGGGGCTGGTGGAAACACCATATATTTT,CASSLQGAGGNTIYF,TRBV18,TRBD1,-,TRBJ1-3,15
TGTGCCAGCAGTCCAGGGGACGAACACAATGAGCAGTTCTTC,CASSPGDEHNEQFF,TRBV27,-,-,TRBJ2-1,14
TGTGCCAGCTCACCACGAGCACAGACCCGCAATCAGCCCCAGCATTTT,CASSPRAQTRNQPQHF,TRBV18,-,-,TRBJ1-5,16
TGCGCCAGCACCCAGGACACCCCCACAGATACGCAGTATTTT,CASTQDTPTDTQYF,TRBV5-1,-,-,TRBJ2-3,14
TGTGCCAGCAGTAGGACAGGGCTTAGCACAGATACGCAGTATTTT,CASSRTGLSTDTQYF,TRBV14,TRBD1,-,TRBJ2-3,15
TGTGCTAGTGGTTTGGAGACAGGGGCTAGCAATCAGCCCCAGCATTTT,CASGLETGASNQPQHF,TRBV12-5,TRBD1,-,TRBJ1-5,16
TGTGCCAGTAGTATAGATCTCTGGTCGGGAGATCTTGACAATGAGCAGTTCTTC,CASSIDLWSGDLDNEQFF,TRBV19,-,once,TRBJ2-1,18
TGCGCCAGCAGTCAAGGAGGGCCGGGGAATGAAAAACTGTTTTTT,CASSQGGPGNEKLFF,TRBV23-1,-,-,TRBJ1-4,15
TGTGCCAGCTCCTTGGGGAGAGGGGCCAACGTCCTGACTTTC,CASSLGRGANVLTF,TRBV18,-,-,TRBJ2-6,14
TGTGCCAGCACCTCGGGAGGGAGGCCTAACAATGAGCAGTTCTTC,CASTSGGRPNNEQFF,TRBV27,TRBD2,-,TRBJ2-1,15
TGTGCCAGCAGCTCGCCGGGATACGAGCAGTACTTC,CASSSPGYEQYF,TRBV7-2,-,-,TRBJ2-7,12
TGTGCCAGCAGCTTAAGCCGGCAGGGCCCAGATACGCAGTATTTT,CASSLSRQGPDTQYF,TRBV7-2,-,-,TRBJ2-3,15
TGTGCCAGCAGTGCTTACAATGAGCAGTTCTTC,CASSAYNEQFF,TRBV25-1,-,-,TRBJ2-1,11
TGTGCCAGTAGTACTTTAGCAATCGGCTACAATGAGCAGTTCTTC,CASSTLAIGYNEQFF,TRBV19,-,-,TRBJ2-1,15
TGTGCCAGCATGGACAGGGACTCCTACGAGCAGTACTTC,CASMDRDSYEQYF,TRBV2,TRBD1,-,TRBJ2-7,13
TGTGCCAGTAGTATTAACAGAAAGACTGAAGCTTTCTTT,CASSINRKTEAFF,TRBV19,-,-,TRBJ1-1,13
TGTGCCAGTAGTATGGGCCCGTTGGGATCAGTACTAGGTAGCAATCAGCCCCAGCATTTT,CASSMGPLGSVLGSNQPQHF,TRBV19,-,-,TRBJ1-5,20